These T cell receptor beta chains were read from a single sample in a study of blood T cell repertoires in COVID-19. Only in-frame clones appear in the TCRdb table, and some are missing; sequencing was by immunoSEQ multiplex PCR. In the table there are approximately 480,000 clones, approximately 86% of which are singletons. Source material: PBMCs or T cells enriched from blood (not recorded which). The receptors were sampled from a woman aged 18-29 years who had recovered from COVID-19. The CDR3 runs from the conserved cysteine through the conserved F or W. The D gene is left open where the match is weak. Clone size is stated in some rows and not others, as once, few, many or a class when expanded.

>NA|TRBD2|TRBV5-4|TRBJ2-6
TGTGCCAGCAGGGCGGGGGGACCTGGGGCCAACGTCCTGACTTTC
CASRAGGPGANVLTF
>once|TRBD2|TRBV12-3/TRBV12-4|TRBJ2-5
TGTGCCAGCAGCCCCCGGGGAGGGGAGACCCAGTACTTC
CASSPRGGETQYF
>NA|NA|TRBV5-1|TRBJ2-1
TGCGCCAGCAGCCGGGACAATGAGCAGTTCTTC
CASSRDNEQFF
>NA|NA|TRBV30|TRBJ1-5
TGTGCCTGGAGTCGAGGGTATAGCAATCAGCCCCAGCATTTT
CAWSRGYSNQPQHF
>NA|NA|TRBV5-4|TRBJ1-4
TGTGCCAGCAGCCCGGGGGGGGGCCAAGGGGAAAAACTGTTTTTT
CASSPGGGQGEKLFF
>NA|TRBD2|TRBV14|TRBJ2-5
TGTGCCAGCAGCCAAGAAAGGACTAGCGGGCAAGAGACCCAGTACTTC
CASSQERTSGQETQYF
>NA|NA|TRBV30|TRBJ2-4
TGTGCCCTGGGCCAATCCCGAAACATTCAGTACTTC
CALGQSRNIQYF
>NA|NA|TRBV12-3/TRBV12-4|TRBJ1-1
TGTGCCAGCAGTTCCCCGGGGGAAGATGAAGCTTTCTTT
CASSSPGEDEAFF
>NA|NA|TRBV30|TRBJ2-1
TGTGCCTACGAGTTCTACAATGAGCAGTTCTTC
CAYEFYNEQFF
>NA|TRBD1|TRBV19|TRBJ2-2
TGTGCCAGTAGTACCGACAGGGTAACCGGGGAGCTGTTTTTT
CASSTDRVTGELFF
>once|TRBD2|TRBV25-1|TRBJ2-5
TGTGCCAGCAGTGACGGCGGGGGGGCCGAAGAGACCCAGTACTTC
CASSDGGGAEETQYF
>NA|NA|TRBV19|TRBJ1-2
TGTGCCAGTAGTCCGGGCGGGAGTAACTATGGCTACACCTTC
CASSPGGSNYGYTF
>NA|NA|TRBV30|TRBJ1-2
TGTGCCTCCTTAACCGAACAAGGGGATGGCTACACCTTC
CASLTEQGDGYTF
>NA|NA|TRBV6-1|TRBJ2-5
TGTGCCAGCAGTGAAAATTGGGCTGGGGAGACCCAGTACTTC
CASSENWAGETQYF
>NA|TRBD1|TRBV28|TRBJ2-5
TGTGCCAGCAGTTTATGGAGGACAGGGGGTGGGGAGACCCAGTACTTC
CASSLWRTGGGETQYF
>NA|TRBD1|TRBV6-1|TRBJ1-1
TGTGCCAGCAGTGAAGGGACAGGGGCTGGGAACACTGAAGCTTTCTTT
CASSEGTGAGNTEAFF
>few|TRBD2|TRBV9|TRBJ2-1
TGTGCCAGCAGCGTAGGGCGGGGGGGCCGAGGTGAGCAGTTCTTC
CASSVGRGGRGEQFF
>NA|TRBD1|TRBV30|TRBJ1-4
TGTGCCTGGAGTGTAACCGGGACAGGCCCCTACGAAAAACTGTTTTTT
CAWSVTGTGPYEKLFF
>NA|NA|TRBV14|TRBJ2-2
TGTGCCAGCAGCCAAGTCAACTCCGGCGGGGAGCTGTTTTTT
CASSQVNSGGELFF
>NA|NA|TRBV5-1|TRBJ2-5
TGCGCCAGCAGCCCGCTCCCACAGCCTCAAGAGACCCAGTACTTC
CASSPLPQPQETQYF
>NA|TRBD1|TRBV13|TRBJ1-1
TGTGCCAGCAGCCCGAAGGACAGGGTAGGGGCAGCTTTCTTT
CASSPKDRVGAAFF
>NA|TRBD2|TRBV19|TRBJ2-3
TGTGCCAGCTCTAGCGGGGGCCGGGGAACAGATACGCAGTATTTT
CASSSGGRGTDTQYF
>NA|NA|TRBV19|TRBJ1-2
TGTGCCAGTAGAGGGGACTATGGCTACACCTTC
CASRGDYGYTF
>NA|TRBD1|TRBV15|TRBJ1-5
TGTGCCACCAGCAGAACCGGGACAGGGAGTAGTCGGCCCCAGCATTTT
CATSRTGTGSSRPQHF
>NA|TRBD1|TRBV5-1|TRBJ2-1
TGCGCCAGCAGGGGGACAGACAATGAGCAGTTCTTC
CASRGTDNEQFF
>NA|NA|TRBV7-9|TRBJ1-4
TGTGCCAGCAGCCCCGACAGTCTAGGAGAAAAACTGTTTTTT
CASSPDSLGEKLFF
>once|NA|TRBV5-6|TRBJ1-1
TGTGCCAGCAGCTCCCGACAGCTAGAAGCTTTCTTT
CASSSRQLEAFF
>NA|NA|TRBV5-1|TRBJ2-3
TGCGCCAGCAGCTTGGGCTTACAAGCAGATACGCAGTATTTT
CASSLGLQADTQYF
>NA|TRBD1|TRBV6-5|TRBJ1-5
TGTGCCAGCAGTTCCAGGGACAGGGGGCCTCGGCAGCCCCAGCATTTT
CASSSRDRGPRQPQHF
>NA|TRBD1|TRBV10-2|TRBJ1-4
TGCGCCAGCAGTGAGTCGGGGACAGGGGGCGTAAAACTGTTTTTT
CASSESGTGGVKLFF
>NA|NA|TRBV23-1|TRBJ2-7
TGCGCCAGCAGCCACAGGACAAATCTGTCCTACGAGCAGTACTTC
CASSHRTNLSYEQYF
>NA|NA|TRBV15|TRBJ1-2
TGTGCCACCAGCAGAGACGCCCGAAAGGGGAGCTACACCTTC
CATSRDARKGSYTF
>NA|TRBD1|TRBV18|TRBJ2-2
TGTGCCAGCTCGACGGACAGGTTCGCGGAAAACACCGGGGAGCTGTTTTTT
CASSTDRFAENTGELFF
>NA|TRBD2|TRBV6-5|TRBJ2-5
TGTGCCAGCAACCGGGGGGGAGGAGAGACCCAGTACTTC
CASNRGGGETQYF
>NA|NA|TRBV6-4|TRBJ1-6
TGTGCCAGCAGTACAGGGATAGGTAATTCACCCCTCCACTTT
CASSTGIGNSPLHF
>NA|TRBD1|TRBV5-1|TRBJ1-6
TGCGCCAGCAGCACCTTTGACAGGGGTAATTCACCCCTCCACTTT
CASSTFDRGNSPLHF
>NA|TRBD1|TRBV5-4|TRBJ1-6
TGTGCCAGCAGCTTGGCCCCGGGACAGGCTAATTCACCCCTCCACTTT
CASSLAPGQANSPLHF
>NA|TRBD1|TRBV2|TRBJ1-6
TGTGCCAGCAGAGCAGGGACAGCCTATTCACCCCTCCACTTT
CASRAGTAYSPLHF
>NA|NA|TRBV24-1|TRBJ1-1
TGTGCCACCAGTTCCGGGGGGTCGAACACTGAAGCTTTCTTT
CATSSGGSNTEAFF
>few|NA|TRBV6-2/TRBV6-3|TRBJ1-1
TGTGCCAGCACCCCGATTAGGGGTAACACTGAAGCTTTCTTT
CASTPIRGNTEAFF
>once|NA|TRBV12-3/TRBV12-4|TRBJ1-4
TGTGCCAGCACCTTCGGCCAGGGAAAACTGTTTTTT
CASTFGQGKLFF
>NA|TRBD2|TRBV7-6|TRBJ2-3
TGTGCCAGCAGCCTCGGCGGGACTAGCGGGGTTAGCACAGATACGCAGTATTTT
CASSLGGTSGVSTDTQYF
>NA|NA|TRBV27|TRBJ2-3
TGTGCCAGCAGTGGGGCAGGACGATCGATTCATACGCAGTATTTT
CASSGAGRSIHTQYF
>NA|NA|TRBV7-9|TRBJ1-1
TGTGCCAGCAGCTTGACACTCAACACTGAAGCTTTCTTT
CASSLTLNTEAFF
>NA|NA|TRBV5-8|TRBJ1-6
TGTGCCAGCAGCCGAGGGGGATTGAATTCACCCCTCCACTTT
CASSRGGLNSPLHF
>NA|NA|TRBV21-1|TRBJ1-5
TGTGCCAGCAGCAAAGGGGGAAGAGGCCCACGGGAAAATAGCAATCAGCCCCAGCATTTT
CASSKGGRGPRENSNQPQHF
>NA|NA|TRBV6-5|TRBJ1-6
TGTGCCAGCAGACGACAGGCCTATAATTCACCCCTCCACTTT
CASRRQAYNSPLHF
>NA|NA|TRBV7-8|TRBJ1-3
TGTGCCAGCAGCTTAGAACAGGCGGACTCTGGAAACACCATATATTTT
CASSLEQADSGNTIYF
>NA|TRBD1|TRBV3-1/TRBV3-2|TRBJ2-1
TGTGCCAGCAGCCTAGACAGGGGCGATGAGCAGTTCTTC
CASSLDRGDEQFF
>few|NA|TRBV29-1|TRBJ1-1
TGCAGCGCCGCAGGCAAGAACACTGAAGCTTTCTTT
CSAAGKNTEAFF
>NA|TRBD2|TRBV7-2|TRBJ2-7
TGTGCCAGCAGCTCAGGACTAGCGGGGGAACAGCAGTACTTC
CASSSGLAGEQQYF
>few|NA|TRBV7-3|TRBJ1-1
TGTGCCAGCAGCTTAAAAACGAAGGCGGACACTGAAGCTTTCTTT
CASSLKTKADTEAFF
>NA|NA|TRBV7-6|TRBJ2-5
TGTGCCAGCAGCTTAGACCTGTCGAGGTTAGAAGAGACCCAGTACTTC
CASSLDLSRLEETQYF
>few|NA|TRBV5-1|TRBJ2-7
TGCGCCAGCAGCTTGGAAATCGGGGACGAGCAGTACTTC
CASSLEIGDEQYF
>NA|NA|TRBV7-9|TRBJ1-2
TGTGCCAGCAGTTCTGACACTGATTATGGCTACACCTTC
CASSSDTDYGYTF